This T cell receptor (beta chain) emerged from a study of blood T cells in healthy people across ages. This clonotype has just a few counts. The V gene lost 4 bases and the J gene lost 1 base, with 8 bases spanning the gap. There are 13 residues in the CDR3. Together with a sample-barcoded 5' primer, a J-beta primer mix was included in a second PCR lasting roughly 6 to 12 cycles. In TCRdb, the 5' RACE reads were re-called with MiXCR into one record per CDR3 protein. In the table there are 550,000 to 600,000 distinct CDR3 sequences, around half of which are singletons. The chain carries TRBV12-3 or TRBV12-4 and TRBJ2-7, with D uncertain. Material: blood. The source is a man older than 75 in good health. The CDR3 DNA reads as TGTGCCAGCAGTTCGGACGGGTCCTACGAGCAGTACTTC. Protein sequence: CASSSDGSYEQYF.